The clone carrying this T cell receptor beta chain was observed a handful of times. As yet, its antigen is unknown. Germline CDR1 and CDR2: SNHLY and FYNNEI. The trim removed 3 bases at V and 6 bases at J, leaving 12 bases unmatched. The CDR3 consists of 16 residues. The data are from a study of vaccination and CD4 T cells after COVID-19. An Oncomine TCR Beta short-read assay was used to sequence the DNA from cultured CD4+ T cells. TCRdb reprocessed the PCR reads via MiXCR and lists one record per CDR3 protein. This repertoire shows about 3,000 distinct CDR3 sequences, over 25% found once; its top ten account for under 70%. Sample treatment: roughly 11-day PBMC culture with coronavirus spike peptide pools or control peptides (ViraFEST assay). Before the COVID-19 pandemic (2011-2018), CD4+ T cells were obtained from the unexposed donor.

Sample: CD4+ T cells from blood, cultured in vitro. The sequence was obtained from a human donor in good health. This sequence joins TRBV2 and TRBJ2-3; 7 bases map to TRBD2. CDR3 nucleotide sequence: TGTGCCAGCAGTGAGGGTAGCGGGCTTTATACCGATACGCAGTATTTT. This gives the protein CASSEGSGLYTDTQYF.